This is a list of T cell receptor beta chains from one sample in a study of T cells in Graves' hyperthyroidism and ophthalmopathy. TCRdb re-analysed the multiplex PCR reads in MiXCR, keeping a single row per CDR3 protein. The data show about 770,000 distinct CDR3 sequences, roughly 20% seen once. The sequenced material came from blood. The receptors were sampled from a woman aged 45-60 years with Graves' hyperthyroidism that later progressed to Graves' ophthalmopathy. CDR3s include the opening cysteine and the closing phenylalanine or tryptophan. D genes are given only for firm matches. Expanded clones get a size class; other rows say once, few or many, or leave the size out.

clone_size: few; d_call: NA; v_call: TRBV2; j_call: TRBJ1-1; cdr3_aa: CASSRRDTEAFF; cdr3_nt: TGTGCCAGCAGTCGGAGGGACACTGAAGCTTTCTTT
clone_size: NA; d_call: NA; v_call: TRBV5-5; j_call: TRBJ1-2; cdr3_aa: CASSISRVDYGYTF; cdr3_nt: TGTGCCAGCAGCATATCCAGGGTTGACTATGGCTACACCTTC
clone_size: NA; d_call: NA; v_call: TRBV29-1; j_call: TRBJ2-4; cdr3_aa: CSGVGGQGKDIQYF; cdr3_nt: TGCAGCGGCGTGGGAGGGCAGGGGAAGGACATTCAGTACTTC
clone_size: many; d_call: TRBD1; v_call: TRBV6-1; j_call: TRBJ2-3; cdr3_aa: CASSSGTGASTDTQYF; cdr3_nt: TGTGCCAGCAGCTCCGGGACAGGGGCCAGCACAGATACGCAGTATTTT
clone_size: few; d_call: NA; v_call: TRBV4-2; j_call: TRBJ2-4; cdr3_aa: CASSQEPGANIQYF; cdr3_nt: TGTGCCAGCAGCCAAGAGCCAGGAGCGAACATTCAGTACTTC
clone_size: few; d_call: NA; v_call: TRBV9; j_call: TRBJ1-6; cdr3_aa: CASSPDRQLNSPLHF; cdr3_nt: TGTGCCAGCAGCCCCGACAGACAGTTAAATTCACCCCTCCACTTT
clone_size: NA; d_call: NA; v_call: TRBV10-2; j_call: TRBJ2-1; cdr3_aa: CASSESGSGRDEQFF; cdr3_nt: TGCGCCAGCAGTGAGTCGGGCTCAGGAAGGGATGAGCAGTTCTTC
clone_size: NA; d_call: NA; v_call: TRBV20-1; j_call: TRBJ2-5; cdr3_aa: CSASDDVETQYF; cdr3_nt: TGCAGTGCTAGCGACGACGTGGAGACCCAGTACTTC
clone_size: few; d_call: NA; v_call: TRBV6-1; j_call: TRBJ1-5; cdr3_aa: CASTVPDGQPQHF; cdr3_nt: TGTGCCAGCACTGTCCCGGACGGTCAGCCCCAGCATTTT
clone_size: NA; d_call: NA; v_call: TRBV19; j_call: TRBJ1-1; cdr3_aa: CASTDHETRLTEAFF; cdr3_nt: TGTGCCAGTACTGACCACGAGACACGGCTAACTGAAGCTTTCTTT
clone_size: many; d_call: NA; v_call: TRBV2; j_call: TRBJ1-3; cdr3_aa: CASSEGEFSGNTIYF; cdr3_nt: TGTGCCAGCAGTGAAGGGGAATTCTCTGGAAACACCATATATTTT
clone_size: few; d_call: NA; v_call: TRBV30; j_call: TRBJ1-4; cdr3_aa: CAWSVHRVGLGDEKLFF; cdr3_nt: TGTGCCTGGAGTGTACACCGAGTCGGCTTAGGGGATGAAAAACTGTTTTTT
clone_size: many; d_call: NA; v_call: TRBV20-1; j_call: TRBJ1-6; cdr3_aa: CSARDVVQVGSPLHF; cdr3_nt: TGCAGTGCTAGAGATGTGGTGCAGGTTGGGTCACCCCTCCACTTT
clone_size: NA; d_call: NA; v_call: TRBV30; j_call: TRBJ1-4; cdr3_aa: CAWSDPRTNNEKPFF; cdr3_nt: TGTGCCTGGAGCGACCCGAGGACGAACAATGAAAAACCGTTTTTT
clone_size: many; d_call: NA; v_call: TRBV18; j_call: TRBJ2-4; cdr3_aa: CASSPGDGAAKNIQYF; cdr3_nt: TGTGCCAGCTCACCAGGGGATGGGGCTGCCAAAAACATTCAGTACTTC
clone_size: NA; d_call: NA; v_call: TRBV5-1; j_call: TRBJ1-6; cdr3_aa: CASNQENSPLHF; cdr3_nt: TGCGCCAGCAACCAGGAGAATTCACCCCTCCACTTT
clone_size: many; d_call: NA; v_call: TRBV12-3/TRBV12-4; j_call: TRBJ2-7; cdr3_aa: CASSFDQGVDEQYF; cdr3_nt: TGTGCCAGCAGTTTCGACCAGGGAGTCGACGAGCAGTACTTC
clone_size: NA; d_call: NA; v_call: TRBV19; j_call: TRBJ2-7; cdr3_aa: CASSSRTATYEQYF; cdr3_nt: TGTGCCAGTAGCTCCCGGACGGCCACCTACGAGCAGTACTTC
clone_size: NA; d_call: NA; v_call: TRBV12-3/TRBV12-4; j_call: TRBJ1-3; cdr3_aa: CASSGFGNTIYF; cdr3_nt: TGTGCCAGCAGTGGGTTTGGAAACACCATATATTTT
clone_size: NA; d_call: NA; v_call: TRBV11-2; j_call: TRBJ1-5; cdr3_aa: CASSLDWRTKSNQPQHF; cdr3_nt: TGTGCCAGCAGCTTAGATTGGCGTACGAAGAGCAATCAGCCCCAGCATTTT
clone_size: NA; d_call: NA; v_call: TRBV7-9; j_call: TRBJ2-7; cdr3_aa: CASSSTDSRYHEQYF; cdr3_nt: TGTGCCAGCAGCTCAACCGACAGTCGGTACCACGAGCAGTACTTC
clone_size: NA; d_call: NA; v_call: TRBV5-1; j_call: TRBJ1-1; cdr3_aa: CASSYGTMGVVNTEAFF; cdr3_nt: TGCGCCAGCAGCTATGGCACGATGGGGGTGGTGAACACTGAAGCTTTCTTT
clone_size: few; d_call: NA; v_call: TRBV4-1; j_call: TRBJ2-3; cdr3_aa: CASSHGRPAGYFTDTQYF; cdr3_nt: TGCGCCAGCAGCCACGGCCGCCCGGCGGGGTACTTCACAGATACGCAGTATTTT
clone_size: few; d_call: NA; v_call: TRBV4-1; j_call: TRBJ2-2; cdr3_aa: CASSQETRLHTGELFF; cdr3_nt: TGCGCCAGCAGCCAAGAGACTCGGCTCCACACCGGGGAGCTGTTTTTT
clone_size: NA; d_call: NA; v_call: TRBV6-2/TRBV6-3; j_call: TRBJ2-7; cdr3_aa: CASSYGGQQYF; cdr3_nt: TGTGCCAGCAGTTACGGAGGACAGCAGTACTTC
clone_size: NA; d_call: NA; v_call: TRBV7-6; j_call: TRBJ2-1; cdr3_aa: CASSFYICSAMTLSGILIGNEQFF; cdr3_nt: NA
clone_size: NA; d_call: NA; v_call: TRBV20-1; j_call: TRBJ1-4; cdr3_aa: CSATFPEGSEKLFF; cdr3_nt: TGCAGTGCCACCTTCCCTGAGGGAAGTGAAAAACTGTTTTTT
clone_size: NA; d_call: NA; v_call: TRBV5-1; j_call: TRBJ1-4; cdr3_aa: CASSLRSREKLFF; cdr3_nt: TGCGCCAGCAGCTTAAGGAGTCGGGAAAAACTGTTTTTT
clone_size: many; d_call: NA; v_call: TRBV12-3/TRBV12-4; j_call: TRBJ2-5; cdr3_aa: CASSQQGPETQYF; cdr3_nt: TGTGCCAGCAGTCAACAGGGCCCAGAGACCCAGTACTTC
clone_size: NA; d_call: TRBD1; v_call: TRBV15; j_call: TRBJ1-5; cdr3_aa: CATSIPGQGRNQPQHF; cdr3_nt: TGTGCCACCAGCATCCCGGGACAGGGTCGAAATCAGCCCCAGCATTTT
clone_size: NA; d_call: TRBD2; v_call: TRBV20-1; j_call: TRBJ2-7; cdr3_aa: CSARAAGAYYEQYF; cdr3_nt: TGCAGTGCTAGAGCAGCGGGGGCCTACTACGAGCAGTACTTC
clone_size: NA; d_call: TRBD1; v_call: TRBV19; j_call: TRBJ1-2; cdr3_aa: CASSTEGTGEHYGYTF; cdr3_nt: TGTGCCAGTAGTACTGAAGGGACAGGAGAACACTATGGCTACACCTTC
clone_size: once; d_call: NA; v_call: TRBV5-6; j_call: TRBJ1-2; cdr3_aa: CASSLKSRTVTNYGYTF; cdr3_nt: TGTGCCAGCAGCTTGAAGTCACGGACAGTCACTAACTATGGCTACACCTTC
clone_size: once; d_call: NA; v_call: TRBV20-1; j_call: TRBJ2-6; cdr3_aa: CSASSGQPKTASGANVLTF; cdr3_nt: TGCAGTGCTAGTTCCGGACAACCCAAAACTGCCTCTGGGGCCAACGTCCTGACTTTC
clone_size: many; d_call: NA; v_call: TRBV2; j_call: TRBJ1-2; cdr3_aa: CASSLGRLSGYTF; cdr3_nt: TGTGCCAGCAGCCTCGGACGCCTCAGTGGCTACACCTTC
clone_size: many; d_call: NA; v_call: TRBV11-2; j_call: TRBJ1-2; cdr3_aa: CASSLEGGYTF; cdr3_nt: TGTGCCAGCAGCTTAGAGGGGGGCTACACCTTC
clone_size: NA; d_call: NA; v_call: TRBV7-9; j_call: TRBJ2-1; cdr3_aa: CASSPQGGGENEQFF; cdr3_nt: TGTGCCAGCAGCCCCCAAGGAGGGGGGGAAAATGAGCAGTTCTTC
clone_size: few; d_call: NA; v_call: TRBV5-8; j_call: TRBJ2-7; cdr3_aa: CASSLLGYKDQEQYF; cdr3_nt: TGTGCCAGCAGCTTGTTAGGGTACAAAGATCAAGAGCAGTACTTC
clone_size: few; d_call: TRBD1; v_call: TRBV6-1; j_call: TRBJ1-5; cdr3_aa: CASSSDRFYSNQPQHF; cdr3_nt: TGTGCCAGCAGTTCGGACAGGTTTTATAGCAATCAGCCCCAGCATTTT
clone_size: many; d_call: NA; v_call: TRBV30; j_call: TRBJ1-2; cdr3_aa: CAWSVGLGYTF; cdr3_nt: TGTGCCTGGAGTGTAGGTCTCGGCTACACCTTC
clone_size: NA; d_call: TRBD1; v_call: TRBV9; j_call: TRBJ2-1; cdr3_aa: CANSADRGRLGEQFF; cdr3_nt: TGTGCCAACAGCGCAGACAGGGGGAGGCTTGGTGAGCAGTTCTTC
clone_size: many; d_call: NA; v_call: TRBV5-1; j_call: TRBJ1-6; cdr3_aa: CASRLNTETLLAPLHF; cdr3_nt: TGCGCCAGCAGACTGAATACGGAGACCCTACTTGCACCCCTCCACTTT
clone_size: few; d_call: NA; v_call: TRBV12-3/TRBV12-4; j_call: TRBJ1-6; cdr3_aa: CASSGQLGSPLHF; cdr3_nt: TGTGCCAGCAGTGGGCAGTTAGGATCACCCCTCCACTTT
clone_size: NA; d_call: NA; v_call: TRBV11-2; j_call: TRBJ1-4; cdr3_aa: CASSTVARDGNEKLFF; cdr3_nt: TGTGCCAGCTCGACGGTTGCCCGGGACGGTAATGAAAAACTGTTTTTT
clone_size: NA; d_call: NA; v_call: TRBV6-1; j_call: TRBJ1-1; cdr3_aa: CASSVGVSLNTEAFF; cdr3_nt: TGTGCCAGCAGTGTGGGAGTCAGTTTGAACACTGAAGCTTTCTTT
clone_size: many; d_call: NA; v_call: TRBV5-5; j_call: TRBJ1-5; cdr3_aa: CASSLVQGANQPQHF; cdr3_nt: TGTGCCAGCAGCTTGGTTCAGGGCGCGAATCAGCCCCAGCATTTT
clone_size: NA; d_call: NA; v_call: TRBV3-1; j_call: TRBJ1-1; cdr3_aa: CASSQTLSGTEAFF; cdr3_nt: TGTGCCAGCAGCCAAACCCTCTCGGGCACTGAAGCTTTCTTT
clone_size: few; d_call: NA; v_call: TRBV12-3/TRBV12-4; j_call: TRBJ1-2; cdr3_aa: CASSPPREISYGYTF; cdr3_nt: TGTGCCAGCAGTCCGCCCAGGGAGATTAGCTATGGCTACACCTTC
clone_size: many; d_call: NA; v_call: TRBV18; j_call: TRBJ1-4; cdr3_aa: CASSTWQGKEKLFF; cdr3_nt: TGTGCCAGCTCCACCTGGCAGGGTAAAGAAAAACTGTTTTTT
clone_size: few; d_call: TRBD2; v_call: TRBV6-1; j_call: TRBJ2-1; cdr3_aa: CASSKRGAYNEQFF; cdr3_nt: TGTGCCAGCAGCAAGCGGGGGGCCTACAATGAGCAGTTCTTC
clone_size: many; d_call: NA; v_call: TRBV12-3/TRBV12-4; j_call: TRBJ1-1; cdr3_aa: CASSKKTVQNTEAFF; cdr3_nt: TGTGCCAGCAGTAAGAAGACAGTTCAGAACACTGAAGCTTTCTTT